The next 29 T cell receptor beta chains were all read from a single sample in a study of blood T cell repertoires in COVID-19. The assay was immunoSEQ multiplex PCR, and TCRdb's table has in-frame clones only and misses some. The top ten clones hold about 38% of a sample with approximately 140,000 clones, roughly 80% of them seen once. The source material was peripheral blood. Receptors were obtained from a human donor in a cohort sampled during active COVID-19.

The genes are TRBV7-8 and TRBJ2-5; no firm D call. Germline CDR1 reads SGHVS; CDR2 reads FQNEAQ. Trimming removed 1 base from V and 5 bases from J, with 14 bases in between. The CDR3 contains 15 residues. The CDR3 DNA follows: TGTGCCAGCAGCTTAGTCCGCCCTCTCGAGGAGACCCAGTACTTC. This sequence encodes CASSLVRPLEETQYF.

This clone occurred once. This chain links TRBV4-3 with TRBJ2-7; D is perhaps TRBD1 (5 bases). Deletions cut 1 base from V and 3 bases from J, with 7 bases between. The CDR3 sequence is 13 residues long. Germline V lookup: CDR1 LGHNA, CDR2 YSLEER. The CDR3 region has the DNA TGCGCCAGCAGCCAAGTCCAGGGCTACGAGCAGTACTTC. Translated: CASSQVQGYEQYF.

V and J are TRBV5-6 and TRBJ1-2; 8 positions match TRBD1. V gave up 4 bases and J gave up 7 bases; unmatched junction bases: 12. CDR1 and CDR2 from the germline V gene are SGHDT and YYEEEE. The CDR3 contains 15 residues. Written as DNA, the CDR3 is TGTGCCAGCAGCGAGTCCGGGACAGGAGGCAGTGGCTACACCTTC. Its translation: CASSESGTGGSGYTF.

CDR3 sequence: CSARGPTNEKLFF. The CDR3 nucleotides read TGCAGCGCCAGGGGGCCAACTAATGAAAAACTGTTTTTT. The chain uses TRBV29-1 and TRBJ1-4; 8 positions agree with TRBD1. V lost 7 bases, J lost 0 bases, and 1 base stayed unmatched. The germline V gene encodes CDR1 SQVTM and CDR2 ANQGSEA. The CDR3 is made up of 13 amino acids.

The chain joins TRBV19 to TRBJ2-7; perhaps TRBD1 as D (6 bases). V shed 3 bases and J shed 0 bases, with 12 bases lying between them. The CDR3 runs to 15 residues. Germline CDR1 and CDR2: LNHDA and SQIVND (reference sequence). CDR3 coding DNA: TGTGCCAGTAGTATTATGGGGGACACCTCCTACGAGCAGTACTTC. Protein: CASSIMGDTSYEQYF.

This sequence joins TRBV10-3 and TRBJ1-2; D is possibly TRBD1 (5 bases). Between the trimmed V and J ends, which lost 8 bases and 6 bases, there was a span of 13 bases. This CDR3 contains 12 residues. Germline V gene sequence: CDR1 ENHRY, CDR2 SYGVKD. CDR3 protein: CAIAGPGDGYTF. The CDR3 nucleotides are TGTGCCATCGCGGGACCGGGAGATGGCTACACCTTC.

The chain is built from TRBV6-5 and TRBJ1-6, with D perhaps matching TRBD1 (6 bases). Trimming pared 6 bases from V and 5 bases from J, leaving 11 bases between. The CDR3 runs 14 residues. Germline assignment: CDR1 MNHEY and CDR2 SVGAGI. The CDR3 DNA reads TGTGCCAGCAGAAAGGGACACGATAATTCACCCCTCCACTTT. This encodes CASRKGHDNSPLHF.

This chain links TRBV3-1 (or the pseudogene TRBV3-2) with TRBJ2-7, with 9 bases aligning to TRBD1. The CDR3 length is 16 residues. CDR1 is LGHDT and CDR2 is YNNKEL in the germline V gene (reference sequence). V shed 4 bases and J 0 bases; nucleotides not matched to a gene: 7. The CDR3 protein is CASSPNRDRVSYEQYF. Written as DNA, the CDR3 is TGTGCCAGCAGCCCAAACCGGGACAGGGTCTCCTACGAGCAGTACTTC.

V is TRBV5-6 and J is TRBJ2-4; a weak D match, TRBD1 (5 bases). V was clipped by 0 bases and J by 0 bases, with 13 bases between them. The CDR3 sequence is 17 residues long. Looked up from germline, CDR1 is SGHDT and CDR2 is YYEEEE. CDR3 sequence (DNA): TGTGCCAGCAGCTTGGGGGCAGGACACATAGCCAAAAACATTCAGTACTTC. Its protein is CASSLGAGHIAKNIQYF.

This clone was detected only a few times. The chain combines TRBV7-2 with TRBJ2-7; the D gene is possibly TRBD1 (6 bases). CDR1 SGHTA and CDR2 FQGNSA come from the germline V gene. This CDR3 is built from 14 residues. The ends were cut back, 6 bases at V and 6 bases at J, with 18 bases in the middle. The CDR3 nucleotides are TGTGCCAGCAGGACAGGTCTGGGTACAACCGAGCAGTACTTC. This gives the protein CASRTGLGTTEQYF.

This chain uses TRBV3-1 (or the pseudogene TRBV3-2) with TRBJ2-2; 10 positions match TRBD1. V trimming: 3 bases; J trimming: 2 bases; junction bases outside the gene matches: 0. CDR1 is LGHDT, CDR2 YNNKEL, per germline (reference sequence). The CDR3 runs to 15 residues. CDR3 sequence reads: CASSQTGGNTGELFF. The CDR3 DNA is TGTGCCAGCAGCCAGACAGGGGGCAACACCGGGGAGCTGTTTTTT.

The chain joins TRBV12-3 or TRBV12-4 to TRBJ2-2; 9 bases map to TRBD1. The trim removed 5 bases at V and 11 bases at J, leaving 6 bases unmatched. The CDR3 consists of 13 residues. CDR3 residues: CASSGTGPGELFF. CDR3 sequence (DNA): TGTGCCAGCAGTGGGACAGGGCCGGGAGAGCTGTTTTTT.

The V and J genes are TRBV6-6 and TRBJ1-3, with 7 bases matching TRBD1. Per the germline V gene, CDR1 is MNHNY and CDR2 is SVGAGI (reference sequence). Trimming cost V 6 bases and J 0 bases; bases outside gene matches: 5. The CDR3 consists of 15 residues. The CDR3 loop is CASSPRGNSGNTIYF. CDR3 in DNA: TGTGCCAGCAGCCCCAGGGGGAACTCTGGAAACACCATATATTTT.

The chain joins TRBV20-1 to TRBJ2-3; TRBD2 agrees at 9 bases. V dropped 3 bases and J dropped 5; count of bases not matched to a gene: 9. The CDR3 contains 15 residues. The germline gives CDR1 DFQATT, CDR2 SNEGSKA (reference sequence). The chain's CDR3 is CSASLPSGVGDTQYF. The CDR3 coding sequence is TGCAGTGCTAGTCTGCCTAGCGGGGTGGGAGATACGCAGTATTTT.

The V gene is TRBV11-2, the J gene TRBJ2-5; 8 bases align to TRBD1. This CDR3 is built from 16 residues. V was pared by 5 bases and J by 4 bases, with 12 bases of the junction left unmatched. Germline CDR1 reads SGHAT; CDR2 reads FQNNGV. For the CDR3, the DNA is TGTGCCAGCAGCCCGGACAGGGTGGTCAGCCGAGAGACCCAGTACTTC. Its protein product is CASSPDRVVSRETQYF.

This chain connects TRBV7-8 to TRBJ1-1; no clear D. The germline CDR1 and CDR2 sequences are SGHVS and FQNEAQ. There are 13 residues in the CDR3. Trimming shortened V by 2 bases and J by 3 bases, and 7 bases separated the two germline ends. The CDR3, as DNA: TGTGCCAGCAGCTTAACCAGTGACACTGAAGCTTTCTTT. It is translated as CASSLTSDTEAFF.

The chain is built from TRBV6-1 and TRBJ2-7; D is unresolved. From germline, CDR1 is MNHNS and CDR2 SASEGT. The CDR3 runs 14 residues. Trimming took off 1 base at V and 1 base at J, with 8 bases between the two ends. The CDR3 region is CASSEEPRSYEQYF. In nucleotides, the CDR3 is TGTGCCAGCAGTGAAGAACCGCGGTCCTACGAGCAGTACTTC.

The chain employs TRBV5-1 and TRBJ2-6; 7 positions match TRBD1. J gave up 4 bases and V 4 bases, and 14 bases lay outside the gene matches. Germline V gene data show CDR1 as SGHRS and CDR2 as YFSETQ. This CDR3 comprises 18 residues. The CDR3 sequence: CASSLPGQPRTGANVLTF. Written as DNA, the CDR3 is TGCGCCAGCAGCCTCCCGGGACAGCCTAGAACCGGGGCCAACGTCCTGACTTTC.

The J gene is TRBJ2-1, the V gene TRBV30; 16 bases are a match to TRBD2. Germline values: CDR1 GTSNPN, CDR2 SVGIG (reference sequence). The CDR3 length is 15 residues. J was trimmed by 9 bases and V by 0 bases; bases with no gene match: 2. CDR3 protein: CAWSVGTSGGGEQFF. The CDR3 nucleotides read TGTGCCTGGAGTGTAGGGACTAGCGGGGGGGGTGAGCAGTTCTTC.

In its sample, this clone was seen once. The V gene is TRBV19, the J gene TRBJ1-4; 12 bases agree with TRBD1. The CDR3 length is 15 residues. V shed 9 bases and J 0 bases; nucleotides not matched to a gene: 2. CDR1 is LNHDA and CDR2 is SQIVND in the germline V gene (reference sequence). CDR3 region: CASGTGGATNEKLFF. Here the CDR3 DNA reads TGTGCCAGCGGGACAGGGGGCGCAACTAATGAAAAACTGTTTTTT.

The V gene is TRBV7-9, the J gene TRBJ1-1; 8 bases line up with TRBD1. V dropped 5 bases and J dropped 0; count of bases not matched to a gene: 5. The CDR3 is 15 residues long. Germline CDR1 reads SEHNR; CDR2 reads FQNEAQ (reference sequence). The CDR3 sequence is CASSPPTGVNTEAFF. The CDR3 nucleotides read TGTGCCAGCAGCCCACCGACAGGGGTGAACACTGAAGCTTTCTTT. The full variable domain, in which reference TRBV7-9 and TRBJ1-1 provide the parts outside the CDR3, is DTGVSQNPRHKITKRGQNVTFRCDPISEHNRLYWYRQTLGQGPEFLTYFQNEAQLEKSRLLSDRFSAERPKGSFSTLEIQRTEQGDSAMYLCASSPPTGVNTEAFFGQGTRLTVV.

J is TRBJ1-1 and V is TRBV29-1; D is undetermined. CDR1 and CDR2 (germline): SQVTM, ANQGSEA. The CDR3 runs to 11 residues. V dropped 5 bases and J dropped 4 bases, with 8 bases sitting between them. The CDR3 DNA reads TGCAGCGTTCATCCAGGCACTGAAGCTTTCTTT. It yields the protein CSVHPGTEAFF.

The V and J genes are TRBV6-5 and TRBJ1-1, with 11 positions matching TRBD1. Per the germline V gene, CDR1 is MNHEY and CDR2 is SVGAGI. V dropped 6 bases and J dropped 4; count of bases not matched to a gene: 7. This CDR3 region has 15 residues. The chain's CDR3 is CASRKGTGGGTEAFF. CDR3 in DNA: TGTGCCAGCAGAAAAGGGACAGGGGGGGGCACTGAAGCTTTCTTT.

The chain recombines TRBV6-4 with TRBJ2-1; a possible D gene is TRBD1 (5 bases). CDR1 is MRHNA, CDR2 SNTAGT, per germline. The length of the CDR3 is 15 residues. V lost 0 bases, J lost 3 bases, and 9 bases lay in between. CDR3 DNA sequence: TGTGCCAGCAGTGACTCTGTGACAGACTACAATGAGCAGTTCTTC. This codes for CASSDSVTDYNEQFF.

This sequence joins TRBV10-2 and TRBJ2-2; a weak D match, TRBD2 (7 bases). The germline V gene encodes CDR1 WSHSY and CDR2 SAAADI. The length of the CDR3 is 14 residues. Trimming removed 7 bases from V and 4 bases from J, with 13 bases in between. CDR3 sequence reads: CASTLGGGTGELFF. CDR3 DNA sequence: TGCGCCAGCACCTTAGGGGGGGGCACCGGGGAGCTGTTTTTT.

J is TRBJ1-5 and V is TRBV5-1, with 9 bases aligning to TRBD1. Germline trimming cut 0 bases from V and 9 bases from J; bases unmatched to any gene: 7. The CDR3 covers 15 residues. In germline, CDR1 is SGHRS, CDR2 YFSETQ. The CDR3 nucleotides are TGCGCCAGCAGCTTGGACGGGACAGGGCGAGCGCCCCAGCATTTT. It codes for CASSLDGTGRAPQHF.

This clone was observed once. The chain uses TRBV4-3 and TRBJ1-3; no definite D call. V was cut by 0 bases and J by 4 bases, with 4 bases left in between. The germline V gene encodes CDR1 LGHNA and CDR2 YSLEER. The CDR3 is 13 residues long. CDR3 protein: CASSQELGNTIYF. The CDR3 bases are TGCGCCAGCAGCCAAGAGTTAGGAAACACCATATATTTT.

The chain uses TRBV29-1 and TRBJ1-2; tentative D call: TRBD1 (6 bases). Looked up from germline, CDR1 is SQVTM and CDR2 is ANQGSEA. The germline V and J ends were trimmed by 7 bases and 2 bases, with 11 bases remaining between them. The CDR3 consists of 12 residues. The CDR3 DNA sequence: TGCAGCGCCAGGGGTCGGAACTATGGCTACACCTTC. As protein: CSARGRNYGYTF.

The chain combines TRBV6-4 with TRBJ2-3; TRBD2 might be the D (6 bases). Trimming shortened V by 0 bases and J by 1 base, and 8 bases separated the two germline ends. CDR1 and CDR2 from the germline V gene are MRHNA and SNTAGT. This CDR3 region has 15 residues. CDR3 sequence reads: CASSDSSGGTDTQYF. The CDR3 nucleotides read TGTGCCAGCAGTGACTCATCGGGGGGCACAGATACGCAGTATTTT.